Listed here are 6 T cell receptor beta chains from one sample, sequenced in a study of cytomegalovirus exposure and HLA in healthy donors (TCRdb year 2017). Libraries were constructed by the immunoSEQ multiplex PCR assay. For the multiplex PCR, a mixture combining 60 forward primers for TCR Vbeta segments and 13 reverse primers for TCR Jbeta segments was used. TCRdb took over this immuneACCESS table, retaining in-frame rearrangements with V and J assigned. Such tables are incomplete; in checked studies, under half of the missing clones stem from an unresolved V gene, and the remainder is unexplained. The table for this sample lists some 150,000 clones; roughly 85% of them were counted only once. The ten largest account for 2% to 2.5% of the sample. Sequencing was carried out using PBMCs. These receptors all stem from a woman between 18 and 29 years old in good health and CMV-seronegative.

The genes are TRBV25-1 and TRBJ1-2; D may be TRBD1 (5 bases). V lost 0 bases, J lost 8 bases, and 13 bases lay in between. The CDR3 has 14 residues. Germline V gene sequence: CDR1 MGHDK, CDR2 SYGVNS. The CDR3 here is CASSEYRGSAGYTF. The CDR3 bases are TGTGCCAGCAGTGAATATCGGGGGTCGGCCGGCTACACCTTC.

The J gene is TRBJ2-5, the V gene TRBV18; 7 nucleotides match TRBD1. The DNA end is a closer match to TRBJ2-7, so the J assignment may be wrong. The germline CDR1 and CDR2 sequences are KGHSH and LQKENI. The CDR3 is 13 residues long. The CDR3 sequence: CASSPGQEDEQYF. For the CDR3, the DNA is TGTGCCAGCTCACCCGGACAGGAGGACGAGCAGTACTTC.

The CDR3, as DNA: TGTGCCAGCTATAGCGGGAGAACTAACGGGGAGCTGTTTTTT. The encoded protein is CASYSGRTNGELFF. This chain joins TRBV10-3 and TRBJ2-2, with 9 bases lining up with TRBD2. CDR1 and CDR2 from the germline V gene are ENHRY and SYGVKD. Trimming took 10 bases from V and 7 from J; bases not matched to a gene: 10. CDR3 length: 14 amino acids.

The V and J genes are TRBV2 and TRBJ2-7, with D tentatively TRBD1 (5 bases). Germline V gene data show CDR1 as SNHLY and CDR2 as FYNNEI. The CDR3 consists of 11 residues. With 4 bases removed from V and 12 bases from J, the gap between germline ends came to 13 bases. This CDR3 reads CASSVTGPMYF. In nucleotides, the CDR3 is TGTGCCAGCAGTGTAACAGGTCCAATGTACTTC.

This clone is a singleton in its sample. V gene TRBV28 combines with J gene TRBJ2-7, with TRBD1 matching 11 bases. This CDR3 has 14 amino acids. With 6 bases clipped from V and 4 bases from J, the junction kept 5 bases outside the gene matches. CDR1 is MDHEN and CDR2 is SYDVKM in the germline V gene. The CDR3 DNA follows: TGTGCCAGCAGATCCGGGACAGGGGGGTACGAGCAGTACTTC. This encodes CASRSGTGGYEQYF.

The J gene is TRBJ1-5, the V gene TRBV2, with 7 nucleotides matching TRBD1. The CDR3 spans 15 residues. V trimming: 5 bases; J trimming: 3 bases; junction bases outside the gene matches: 7. The V gene's germline CDR1 is SNHLY and CDR2 FYNNEI. This CDR3 is CASSRDSQPNQPQHF. The CDR3 nucleotides are TGTGCCAGCAGTCGGGACAGCCAACCCAATCAGCCCCAGCATTTT.